This T cell receptor (beta chain) was profiled in a study of shared clonotypes between healthy human individuals. Here immunoSEQ multiplex PCR was the method, and the copy in TCRdb shows in-frame clones only, minus some. The sample includes about 2 million clones, roughly 94% of them seen just once. V lost 3 bases and J 5 bases, leaving 4 bases between the germline ends. Germline CDR1 and CDR2: SGHAT and FQNNGV. The CDR3 is 11 amino acids. Sequenced material: naive CD4+ T cells sorted from blood. This sample's subset: CD45RA+ positively selected. The TCR sequence derives from a man aged 18-30 years in good health. The chain recombines TRBV11-2 with TRBJ1-2; D is unclear. CDR3 nucleotide sequence: TGTGCCAGCAGCTTTTATTATGGCTACACCTTC. Its translation is CASSFYYGYTF.